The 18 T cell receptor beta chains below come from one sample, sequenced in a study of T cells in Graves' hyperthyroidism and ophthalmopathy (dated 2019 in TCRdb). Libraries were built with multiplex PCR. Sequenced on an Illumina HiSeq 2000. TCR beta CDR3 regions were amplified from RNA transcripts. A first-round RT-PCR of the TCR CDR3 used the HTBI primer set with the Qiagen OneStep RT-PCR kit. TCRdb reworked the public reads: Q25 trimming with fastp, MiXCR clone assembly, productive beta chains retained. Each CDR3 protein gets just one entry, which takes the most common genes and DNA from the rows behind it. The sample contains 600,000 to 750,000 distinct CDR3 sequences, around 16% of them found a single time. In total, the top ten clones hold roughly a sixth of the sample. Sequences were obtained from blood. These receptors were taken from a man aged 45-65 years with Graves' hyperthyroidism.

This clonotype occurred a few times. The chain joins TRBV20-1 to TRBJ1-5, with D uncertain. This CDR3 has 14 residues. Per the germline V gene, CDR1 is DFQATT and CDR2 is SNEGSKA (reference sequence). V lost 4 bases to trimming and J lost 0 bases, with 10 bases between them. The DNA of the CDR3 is TGCAGTGCTAACGACCGATATAGCAATCAGCCCCAGCATTTT. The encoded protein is CSANDRYSNQPQHF.

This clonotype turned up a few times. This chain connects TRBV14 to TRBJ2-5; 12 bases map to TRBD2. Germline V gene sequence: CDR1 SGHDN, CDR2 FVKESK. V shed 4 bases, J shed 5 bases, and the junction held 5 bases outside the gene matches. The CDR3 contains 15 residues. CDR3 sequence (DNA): TGTGCCAGCAGCCGGCGACTAGCGGGAGAGGAGACCCAGTACTTC. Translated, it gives CASSRRLAGEETQYF.

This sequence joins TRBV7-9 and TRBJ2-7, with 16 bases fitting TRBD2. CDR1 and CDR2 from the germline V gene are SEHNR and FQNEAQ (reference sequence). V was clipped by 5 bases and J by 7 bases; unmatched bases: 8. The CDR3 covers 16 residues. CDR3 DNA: TGTGCCAGCAGCAAGGGACTAGCGGGAGGGCCGTGGGAGCAGTACTTC. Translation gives CASSKGLAGGPWEQYF. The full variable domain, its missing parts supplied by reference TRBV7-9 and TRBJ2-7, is DTGVSQNPRHKITKRGQNVTFRCDPISEHNRLYWYRQTLGQGPEFLTYFQNEAQLEKSRLLSDRFSAERPKGSFSTLEIQRTEQGDSAMYLCASSKGLAGGPWEQYFGPGTRLTVT.

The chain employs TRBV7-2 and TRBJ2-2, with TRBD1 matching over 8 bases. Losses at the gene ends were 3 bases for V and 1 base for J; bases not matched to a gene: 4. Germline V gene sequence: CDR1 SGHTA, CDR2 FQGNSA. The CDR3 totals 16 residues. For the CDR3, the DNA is TGTGCCAGCAGCTTTACAGGGGGAAGGAACACCGGGGAGCTGTTTTTT. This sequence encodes CASSFTGGRNTGELFF.

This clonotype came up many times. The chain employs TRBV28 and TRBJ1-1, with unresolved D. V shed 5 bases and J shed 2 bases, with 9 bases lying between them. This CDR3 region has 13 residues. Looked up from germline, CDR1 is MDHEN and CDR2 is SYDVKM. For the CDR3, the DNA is TGTGCCAGCAGTAAGGAGACTAACACTGAAGCTTTCTTT. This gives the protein CASSKETNTEAFF.

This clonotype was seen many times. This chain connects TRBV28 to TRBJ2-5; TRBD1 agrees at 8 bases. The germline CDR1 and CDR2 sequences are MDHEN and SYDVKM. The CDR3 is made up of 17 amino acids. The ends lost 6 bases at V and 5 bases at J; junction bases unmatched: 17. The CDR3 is CASSFPFGQGRGETQYF. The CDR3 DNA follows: TGTGCCAGCAGCTTCCCCTTCGGACAGGGAAGAGGGGAGACCCAGTACTTC.

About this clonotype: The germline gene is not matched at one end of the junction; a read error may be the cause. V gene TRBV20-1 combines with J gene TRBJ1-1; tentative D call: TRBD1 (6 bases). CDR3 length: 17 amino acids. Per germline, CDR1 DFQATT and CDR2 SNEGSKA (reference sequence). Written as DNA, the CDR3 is TGCAGTGCTAGAGGCCGACAGGCGCGGGGTATGAACACTGAAGCTTTGTTT. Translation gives CSARGRQARGMNTEALF.

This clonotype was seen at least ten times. The CDR3 region is CASSFPQGSYEQYF. DNA for the CDR3: TGTGCCAGCAGTTTTCCGCAGGGCTCCTACGAGCAGTACTTC. The rearrangement uses TRBV28 and TRBJ2-7; possible D gene TRBD1, 5 bases. The germline V and J ends were trimmed by 3 bases and 0 bases, with 9 bases remaining between them. There are 14 residues in the CDR3. Germline-derived CDR1 and CDR2 are MDHEN and SYDVKM.

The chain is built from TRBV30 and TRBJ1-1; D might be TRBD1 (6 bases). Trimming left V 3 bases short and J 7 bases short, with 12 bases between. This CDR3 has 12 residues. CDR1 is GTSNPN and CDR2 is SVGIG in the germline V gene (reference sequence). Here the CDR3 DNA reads TGTGCCTGGAGGGGGGCCTGGGGTGAAGCTTTCTTT. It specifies CAWRGAWGEAFF.

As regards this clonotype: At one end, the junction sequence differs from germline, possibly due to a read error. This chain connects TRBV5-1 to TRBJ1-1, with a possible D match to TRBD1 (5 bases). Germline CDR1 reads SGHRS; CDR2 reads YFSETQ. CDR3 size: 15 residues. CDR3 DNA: TGCGCCAGCAGCACTTCGACAGTTCCGAACATTGAAGCTTTCTTT. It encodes CASSTSTVPNIEAFF. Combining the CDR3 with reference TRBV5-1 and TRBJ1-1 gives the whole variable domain KAGVTQTPRYLIKTRGQQVTLSCSPISGHRSVSWYQQTPGQGLQFLFEYFSETQRNKGNFPGRFSGRQFSNSRSEMNVSTLELGDSALYLCASSTSTVPNIEAFFGQGTRLTVV.

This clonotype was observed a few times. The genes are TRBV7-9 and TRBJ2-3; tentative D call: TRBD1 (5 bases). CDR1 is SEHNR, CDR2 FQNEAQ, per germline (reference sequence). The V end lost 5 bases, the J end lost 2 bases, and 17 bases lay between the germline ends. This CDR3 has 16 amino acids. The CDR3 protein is CASSQGHNRATDTQYF. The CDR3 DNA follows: TGTGCCAGCAGCCAAGGACACAATCGAGCCACAGATACGCAGTATTTT.

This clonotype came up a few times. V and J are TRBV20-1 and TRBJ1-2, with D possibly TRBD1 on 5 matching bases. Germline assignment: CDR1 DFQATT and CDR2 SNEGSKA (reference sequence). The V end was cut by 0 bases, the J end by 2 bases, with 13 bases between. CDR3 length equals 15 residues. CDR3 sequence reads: CSARDLGGGNYGYTF. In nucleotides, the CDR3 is TGCAGTGCTAGAGATCTTGGGGGGGGAAACTATGGCTACACCTTC.

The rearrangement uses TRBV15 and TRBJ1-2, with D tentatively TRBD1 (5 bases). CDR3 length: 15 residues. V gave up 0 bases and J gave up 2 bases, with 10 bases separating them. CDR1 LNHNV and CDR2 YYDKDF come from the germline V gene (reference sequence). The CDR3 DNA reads TGTGCCACCAGCAGAGATAGGGGCCAGAACTATGGCTACACCTTC. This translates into CATSRDRGQNYGYTF.

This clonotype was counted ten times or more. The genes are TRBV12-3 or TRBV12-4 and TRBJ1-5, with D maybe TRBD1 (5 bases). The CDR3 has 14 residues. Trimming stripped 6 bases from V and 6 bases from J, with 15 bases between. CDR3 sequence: CASRSAAGSQPQHF. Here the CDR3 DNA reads TGTGCCAGCAGATCCGCGGCAGGGAGTCAGCCCCAGCATTTT.

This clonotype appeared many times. CDR3 bases: TGTGCCAGCAGCTTGCACGAGGGCAAAAACATTCAGTACTTC. Translating gives CASSLHEGKNIQYF. The chain has TRBV5-4 and TRBJ2-4; the D gene is possibly TRBD2 (5 bases). V was shortened by 1 base and J by 3 bases, with 8 bases between the two germline ends. Germline-derived CDR1 and CDR2 are SGHNT and YYREEE (reference sequence). The CDR3 consists of 14 residues.

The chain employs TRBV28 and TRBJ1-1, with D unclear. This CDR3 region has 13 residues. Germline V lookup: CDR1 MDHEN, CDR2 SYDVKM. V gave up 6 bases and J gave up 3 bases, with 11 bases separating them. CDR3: CASSPGLDTEAFF. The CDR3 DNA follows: TGTGCCAGCAGCCCCGGACTGGACACTGAAGCTTTCTTT.

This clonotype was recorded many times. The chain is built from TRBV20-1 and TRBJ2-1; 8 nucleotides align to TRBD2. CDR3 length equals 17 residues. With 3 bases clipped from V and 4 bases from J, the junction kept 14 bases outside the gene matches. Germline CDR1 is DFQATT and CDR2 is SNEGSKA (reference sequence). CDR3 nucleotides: TGCAGTGCTAGGTCCTCTCGGAGACTAGCGTCTTACAATGAGCAGTTCTTC. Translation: CSARSSRRLASYNEQFF.

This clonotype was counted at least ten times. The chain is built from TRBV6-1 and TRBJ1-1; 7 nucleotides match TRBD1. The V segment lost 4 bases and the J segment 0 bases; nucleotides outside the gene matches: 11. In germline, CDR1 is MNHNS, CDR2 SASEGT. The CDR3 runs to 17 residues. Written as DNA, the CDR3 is TGTGCCAGCAGTGGCTTAGGACAGGTTCACTTGAACACTGAAGCTTTCTTT. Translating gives CASSGLGQVHLNTEAFF.